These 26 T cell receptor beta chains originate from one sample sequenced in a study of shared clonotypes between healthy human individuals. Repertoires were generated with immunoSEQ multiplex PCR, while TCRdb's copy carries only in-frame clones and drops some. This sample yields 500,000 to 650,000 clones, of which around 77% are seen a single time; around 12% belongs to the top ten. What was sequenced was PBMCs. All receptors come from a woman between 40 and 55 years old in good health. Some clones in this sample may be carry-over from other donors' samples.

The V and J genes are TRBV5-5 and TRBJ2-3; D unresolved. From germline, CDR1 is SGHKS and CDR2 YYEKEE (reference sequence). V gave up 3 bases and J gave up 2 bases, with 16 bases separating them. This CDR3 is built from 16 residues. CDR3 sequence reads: CASSYRASRTTDTQYF. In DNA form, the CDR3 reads TGTGCCAGCAGCTATCGGGCCTCCCGGACCACAGATACGCAGTATTTT.

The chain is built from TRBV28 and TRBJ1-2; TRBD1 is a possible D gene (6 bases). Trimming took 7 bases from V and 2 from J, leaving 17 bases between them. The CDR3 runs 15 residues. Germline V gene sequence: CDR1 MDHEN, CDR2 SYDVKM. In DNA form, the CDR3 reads TGTGCCAGCACACGGGGGACACCCGGCAACTATGGCTACACCTTC. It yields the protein CASTRGTPGNYGYTF.

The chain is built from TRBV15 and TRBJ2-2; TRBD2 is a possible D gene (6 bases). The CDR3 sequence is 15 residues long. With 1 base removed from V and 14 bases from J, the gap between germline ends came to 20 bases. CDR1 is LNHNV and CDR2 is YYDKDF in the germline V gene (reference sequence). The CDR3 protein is CATSRGGTSSSQLFF. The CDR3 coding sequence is TGTGCCACCAGCAGAGGCGGGACCAGCTCTTCTCAACTGTTTTTT.

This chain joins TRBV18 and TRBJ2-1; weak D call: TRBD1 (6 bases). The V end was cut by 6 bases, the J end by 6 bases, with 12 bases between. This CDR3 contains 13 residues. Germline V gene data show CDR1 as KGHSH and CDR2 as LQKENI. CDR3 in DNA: TGTGCCAGCTCGTCAGGGGAGTTCAATGAGCAGTTCTTC. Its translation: CASSSGEFNEQFF.

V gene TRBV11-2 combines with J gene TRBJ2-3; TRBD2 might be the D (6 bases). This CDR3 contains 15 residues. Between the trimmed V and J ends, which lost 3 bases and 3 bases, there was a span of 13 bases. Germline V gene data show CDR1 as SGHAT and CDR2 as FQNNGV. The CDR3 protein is CASSLNSGGTDTQYF. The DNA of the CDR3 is TGTGCCAGCAGCTTGAATAGCGGAGGTACAGATACGCAGTATTTT.

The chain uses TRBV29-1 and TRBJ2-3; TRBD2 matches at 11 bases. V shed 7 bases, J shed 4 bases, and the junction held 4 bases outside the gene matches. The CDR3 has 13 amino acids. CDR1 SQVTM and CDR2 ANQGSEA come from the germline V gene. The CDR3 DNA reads TGCAGCGGGATAGCGGGAGGGGCAGATACGCAGTATTTT. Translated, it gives CSGIAGGADTQYF.

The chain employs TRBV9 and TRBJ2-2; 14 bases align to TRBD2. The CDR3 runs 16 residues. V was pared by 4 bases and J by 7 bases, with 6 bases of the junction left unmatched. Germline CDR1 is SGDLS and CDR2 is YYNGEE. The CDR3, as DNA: TGTGCCAGCAGCCCGGGACTAGCGGGAGTTAACGGGGAGCTGTTTTTT. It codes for CASSPGLAGVNGELFF.

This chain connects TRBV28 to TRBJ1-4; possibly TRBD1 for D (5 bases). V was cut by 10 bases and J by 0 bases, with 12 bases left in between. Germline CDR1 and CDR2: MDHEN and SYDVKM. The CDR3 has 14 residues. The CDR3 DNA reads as TGTGCCATCTGCCGGGGGACAACTAATGAAAAACTGTTTTTT. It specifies CAICRGTTNEKLFF.

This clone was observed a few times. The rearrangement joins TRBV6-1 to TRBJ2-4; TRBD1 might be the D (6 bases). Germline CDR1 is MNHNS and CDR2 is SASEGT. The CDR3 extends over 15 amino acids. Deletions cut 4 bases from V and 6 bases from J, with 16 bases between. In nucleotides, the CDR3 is TGTGCCAGCAGTGGCGGTGCAGGGGCGGGAAACATTCAGTACTTC. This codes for CASSGGAGAGNIQYF.

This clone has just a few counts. CDR3 amino acids: CASSERRGTGGSSGANVLTF. The CDR3 DNA reads TGTGCCAGCAGTGAAAGGAGGGGGACAGGGGGCAGCTCTGGGGCCAACGTCCTGACTTTC. The chain links TRBV6-1 to TRBJ2-6, with TRBD1 matching 12 bases. Germline V gives CDR1 MNHNS, CDR2 SASEGT. Unmatched junction bases numbered 8, after V lost 2 bases and J lost 0 bases. The CDR3 contains 20 residues.

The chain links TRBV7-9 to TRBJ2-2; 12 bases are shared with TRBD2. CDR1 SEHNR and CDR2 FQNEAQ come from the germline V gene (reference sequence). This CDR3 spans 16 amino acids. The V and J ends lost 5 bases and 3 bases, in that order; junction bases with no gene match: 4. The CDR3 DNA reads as TGTGCCAGCAGCGTGACTAGCGGGGGCTACACCGGGGAGCTGTTTTTT. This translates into CASSVTSGGYTGELFF. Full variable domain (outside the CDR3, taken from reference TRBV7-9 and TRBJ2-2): DTGVSQNPRHKITKRGQNVTFRCDPISEHNRLYWYRQTLGQGPEFLTYFQNEAQLEKSRLLSDRFSAERPKGSFSTLEIQRTEQGDSAMYLCASSVTSGGYTGELFFGEGSRLTVL.

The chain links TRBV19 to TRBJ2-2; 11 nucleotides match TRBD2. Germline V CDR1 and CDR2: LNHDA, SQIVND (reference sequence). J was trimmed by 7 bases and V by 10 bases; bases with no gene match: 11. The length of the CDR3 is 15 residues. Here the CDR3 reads CATRGGSGRGGELFF. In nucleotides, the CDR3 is TGTGCCACCCGCGGCGGTAGCGGGAGGGGCGGGGAGCTGTTTTTT.

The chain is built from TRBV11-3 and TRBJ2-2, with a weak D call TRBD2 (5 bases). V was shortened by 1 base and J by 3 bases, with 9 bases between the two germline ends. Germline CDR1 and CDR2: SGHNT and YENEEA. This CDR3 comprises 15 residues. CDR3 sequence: CASSLAGKDTGELFF. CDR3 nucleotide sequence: TGTGCCAGCAGCTTAGCGGGGAAGGACACCGGGGAGCTGTTTTTT.

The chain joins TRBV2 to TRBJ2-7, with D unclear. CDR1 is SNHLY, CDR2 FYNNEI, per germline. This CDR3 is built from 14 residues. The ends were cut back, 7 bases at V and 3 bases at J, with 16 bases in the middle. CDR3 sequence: CASIISPQNYEQYF. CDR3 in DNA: TGTGCCAGCATTATATCGCCCCAGAACTACGAGCAGTACTTC.

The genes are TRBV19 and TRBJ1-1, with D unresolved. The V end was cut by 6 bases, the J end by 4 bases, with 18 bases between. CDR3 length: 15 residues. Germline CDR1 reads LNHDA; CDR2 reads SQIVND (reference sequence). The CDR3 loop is CASSPTVGRFTEAFF. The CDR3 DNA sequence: TGTGCCAGTAGCCCCACCGTGGGGAGATTCACTGAAGCTTTCTTT.

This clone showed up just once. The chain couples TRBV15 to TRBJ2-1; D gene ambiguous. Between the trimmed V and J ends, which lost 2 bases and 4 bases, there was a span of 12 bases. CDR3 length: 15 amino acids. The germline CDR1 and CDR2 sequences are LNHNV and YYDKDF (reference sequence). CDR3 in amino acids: CATSRRVGVYNEQFF. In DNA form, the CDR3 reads TGTGCCACCAGCAGACGAGTTGGAGTGTACAATGAGCAGTTCTTC. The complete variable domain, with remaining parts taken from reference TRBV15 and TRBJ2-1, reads DAMVIQNPRYQVTQFGKPVTLSCSQTLNHNVMYWYQQKSSQAPKLLFHYYDKDFNNEADTPDNFQSRRPNTSFCFLDIRSPGLGDTAMYLCATSRRVGVYNEQFFGPGTRLTVL.

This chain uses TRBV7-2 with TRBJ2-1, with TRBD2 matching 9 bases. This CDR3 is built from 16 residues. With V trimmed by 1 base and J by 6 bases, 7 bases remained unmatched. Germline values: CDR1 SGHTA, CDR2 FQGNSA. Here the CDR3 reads CASSLGGGRAFNEQFF. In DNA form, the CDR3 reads TGTGCCAGCAGCTTAGGGGGCGGGAGGGCCTTCAATGAGCAGTTCTTC.

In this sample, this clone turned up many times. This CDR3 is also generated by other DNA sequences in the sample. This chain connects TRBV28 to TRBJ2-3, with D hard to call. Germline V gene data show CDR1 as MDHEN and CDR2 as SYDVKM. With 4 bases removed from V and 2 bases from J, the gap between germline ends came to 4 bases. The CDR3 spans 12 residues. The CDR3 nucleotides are TGTGCCAGCAGTTCGAACACAGATACGCAGTATTTT. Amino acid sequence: CASSSNTDTQYF. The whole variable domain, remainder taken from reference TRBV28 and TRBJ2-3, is DVKVTQSSRYLVKRTGEKVFLECVQDMDHENMFWYRQDPGLGLRLIYFSYDVKMKEKGDIPEGYSVSREKKERFSLILESASTNQTSMYLCASSSNTDTQYFGPGTRLTVL.

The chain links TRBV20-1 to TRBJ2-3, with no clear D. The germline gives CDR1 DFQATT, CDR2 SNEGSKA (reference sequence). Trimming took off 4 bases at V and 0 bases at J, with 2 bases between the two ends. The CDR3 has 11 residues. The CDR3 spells CSAISTDTQYF. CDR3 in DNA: TGCAGTGCTATTAGCACAGATACGCAGTATTTT.

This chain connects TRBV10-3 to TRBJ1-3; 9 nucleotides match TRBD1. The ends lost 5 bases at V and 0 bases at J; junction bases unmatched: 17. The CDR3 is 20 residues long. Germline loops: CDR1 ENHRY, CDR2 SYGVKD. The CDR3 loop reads CAISTSRDRVTGGSGNTIYF. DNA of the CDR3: TGTGCCATCAGTACCTCCCGGGACAGGGTTACGGGGGGCTCTGGAAACACCATATATTTT.

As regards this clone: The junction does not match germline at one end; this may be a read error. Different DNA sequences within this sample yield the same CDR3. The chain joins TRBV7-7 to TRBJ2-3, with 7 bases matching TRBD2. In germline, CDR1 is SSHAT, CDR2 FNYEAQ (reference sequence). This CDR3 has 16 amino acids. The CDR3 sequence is CASSLGLAASTDTQYF. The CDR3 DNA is TGTGCTAGCAGCTTAGGGCTAGCGGCAAGCACAGATACGCAGTATTTT.

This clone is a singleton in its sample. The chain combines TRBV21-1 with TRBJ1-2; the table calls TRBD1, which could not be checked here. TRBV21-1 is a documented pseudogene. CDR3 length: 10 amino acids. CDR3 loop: CARQGYGYTF. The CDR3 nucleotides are TGTGCCAGGCAGGGGTATGGCTACACCTTC.

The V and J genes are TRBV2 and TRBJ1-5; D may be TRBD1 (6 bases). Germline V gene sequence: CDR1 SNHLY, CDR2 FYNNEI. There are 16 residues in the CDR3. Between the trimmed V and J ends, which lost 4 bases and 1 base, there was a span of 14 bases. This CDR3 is CASSAVGQPSNQPQHF. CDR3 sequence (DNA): TGTGCCAGCAGTGCGGTCGGACAGCCAAGCAATCAGCCCCAGCATTTT.

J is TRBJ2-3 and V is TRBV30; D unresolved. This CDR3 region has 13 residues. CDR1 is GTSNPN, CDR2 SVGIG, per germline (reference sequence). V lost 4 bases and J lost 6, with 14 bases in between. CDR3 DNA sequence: TGTGCCTGGACAACACCACTTAGGGATACGCAGTATTTT. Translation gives CAWTTPLRDTQYF.

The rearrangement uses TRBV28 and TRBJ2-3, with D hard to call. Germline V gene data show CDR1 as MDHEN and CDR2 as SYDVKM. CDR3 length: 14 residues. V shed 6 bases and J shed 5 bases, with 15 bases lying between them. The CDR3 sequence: CASSRSWKKDTQYF. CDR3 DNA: TGTGCCAGCAGCCGTTCTTGGAAGAAAGATACGCAGTATTTT.

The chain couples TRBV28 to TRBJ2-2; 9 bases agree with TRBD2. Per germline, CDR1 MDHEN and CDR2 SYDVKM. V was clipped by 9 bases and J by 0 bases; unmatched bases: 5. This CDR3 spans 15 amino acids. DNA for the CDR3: TGTGCCAGACTGGCGGGAGGGGCGAACACCGGGGAGCTGTTTTTT. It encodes CARLAGGANTGELFF.